This section outlines one TCR beta chain sequence together with its context. Its target is not known. These data belong to a study of cytomegalovirus exposure and HLA in healthy donors. Study results and caveats: Common viral pathogens seemed, in a later analysis, to connect with several of the most significant clusters.

The PCR used 60 Vbeta and 13 Jbeta primers. Clones were sequenced by immunoSEQ multiplex PCR, and TCRdb holds only the in-frame ones, with some missing. The repertoire holds around 280,000 clones, around nine tenths seen once, with approximately 2.2% in the top ten. Germline CDR1 and CDR2: SGHNT and YYREEE (reference sequence). The CDR3 consists of 13 residues. Trimming removed 2 bases from V and 4 bases from J, with 8 bases in between. The receptor's source is a woman under 30 in good health and CMV-seronegative. The rearrangement uses TRBV5-4 and TRBJ2-3, with a weak D call TRBD2 (5 bases). Sequencing used PBMCs. CDR3 bases: TGTGCCAGCAGCTTACTAGATGCAGATACGCAGTATTTT. Amino acid sequence: CASSLLDADTQYF.